Sequencing of this T cell receptor (beta chain) was carried out in a study of CD8 T cells in ankylosing spondylitis. Study results and limitations: From matched ankylosing spondylitis synovial fluid, disease-linked clones were reportedly recovered at significantly enriched levels. Disease-linked clones, CD8+, were relatively rare in peripheral blood. It appeared that ankylosing spondylitis blood was characterized by a TCR beta motif of under ten highly homologous variants. Past studies reported some motif variants in reactive arthritis synovial fluid and blood.

Scientists made TCR beta libraries using quantitative 5'-RACE with molecular barcodes. TCRdb recomputed calls from the 5' RACE reads with MiXCR, one row per CDR3 protein. The sample shows fewer than 750,000 distinct CDR3 sequences, around 20% of them seen only once. This clonotype has more than one count but fewer than ten. Its antigen is undetermined. The CDR3 is made up of 13 amino acids. Trimming took 7 bases from V and 8 from J, leaving 14 bases between them. From germline, CDR1 is KGHDR and CDR2 SFDVKD. This clonotype originated in a male donor with ankylosing spondylitis. V gene TRBV24-1 combines with J gene TRBJ2-1; a weak D match, TRBD2 (6 bases). Sequencing used blood, either unsorted or a sorted T cell fraction (not recorded which). CDR3 bases: TGTGCCACCAGGGGGGGAGGTAGCGATGAGCAGTTCTTC. It encodes CATRGGGSDEQFF.